Listed here are 15 T cell receptor beta chains from one sample, sequenced in a study of T cells in Graves' hyperthyroidism and ophthalmopathy. Template material for amplifying TCR beta CDR3 regions consisted of RNA transcripts. HTBI primers drove first-round RT-PCR of the TCR CDR3. Via MiXCR, TCRdb re-called the multiplex PCR reads, giving one row per CDR3 protein. The data contain about 410,000 distinct CDR3 sequences, under 15% of them seen just once; the ten biggest clones take up less than 15%. Sequencing was performed on blood. Receptor source: a man aged 18 to 30 with Graves' ophthalmopathy.

This clonotype appeared a few times. The CDR3 DNA reads TGTGCCAGCAGCTACAGCGGTAACATTCAGTACTTC. Amino acid sequence: CASSYSGNIQYF. The chain couples TRBV7-9 to TRBJ2-4, with a tentative D call TRBD2 (5 bases). The CDR3 is made up of 12 amino acids. The germline V gene has CDR1 SEHNR and CDR2 FQNEAQ (reference sequence). Deletions cut 4 bases from V and 7 bases from J, with 8 bases between.

This clonotype has more than one count but fewer than ten. The genes are TRBV19 and TRBJ2-5; TRBD1 is a possible D gene (6 bases). The CDR3 consists of 13 residues. CDR1 and CDR2 from the germline V gene are LNHDA and SQIVND (reference sequence). V lost 6 bases to trimming and J lost 5 bases, with 13 bases between them. The DNA of the CDR3 is TGTGCCAGTAGGCGACAGGACGGGGAGACCCAGTACTTC. This sequence encodes CASRRQDGETQYF.

The rearrangement uses TRBV2 and TRBJ1-2; tentative D call: TRBD1 (6 bases). This CDR3 has 13 residues. Trimming removed 8 bases at V and 6 bases at J, with 16 bases between. Germline lookup yields CDR1 SNHLY and CDR2 FYNNEI. The CDR3 DNA reads as TGTGCCAGCTCCCAGGGGTTCTTGGATGGCTACACCTTC. Amino acids: CASSQGFLDGYTF.

This clonotype has more than one count but fewer than ten. A much larger clone differs by one base, so this may be a read error. The chain carries TRBV5-4 and TRBJ2-1; D is unresolved. The CDR3 has 12 residues. V was cut by 2 bases and J by 3 bases, with 3 bases left in between. Germline assignment: CDR1 SGHNT and CDR2 YYREEE (reference sequence). The CDR3 sequence is CASSFRYNEQFF. CDR3 in DNA: TGTGCCAGCAGCTTTCGCTACAATGAGCAGTTCTTC.

This chain links TRBV7-9 with TRBJ1-1; D is unclear. The V end was cut by 3 bases, the J end by 8 bases, with 19 bases between. CDR3 length: 15 amino acids. Germline assignment: CDR1 SEHNR and CDR2 FQNEAQ (reference sequence). The CDR3 loop is CASSFLIQQATEAFF. The CDR3 DNA reads as TGTGCCAGCAGCTTTTTAATTCAGCAGGCTACAGAAGCTTTCTTT.

In its sample, this clonotype was seen many times. The rearrangement links TRBV19 to TRBJ2-7; 8 nucleotides line up with TRBD1. Looked up from germline, CDR1 is LNHDA and CDR2 is SQIVND (reference sequence). With 3 bases clipped from V and 4 bases from J, the junction kept 8 bases outside the gene matches. The length of the CDR3 is 15 residues. The CDR3 DNA follows: TGTGCCAGTAGTATCACAGGGGGTGCCTATTACGAGCAGTACTTC. Protein sequence: CASSITGGAYYEQYF. Full variable domain (missing parts from reference TRBV19 and TRBJ2-7): DGGITQSPKYLFRKEGQNVTLSCEQNLNHDAMYWYRQDPGQGLRLIYYSQIVNDFQKGDIAEGYSVSREKKESFPLTVTSAQKNPTAFYLCASSITGGAYYEQYFGPGTRLTVT.

This clonotype was found many times. V usage is TRBV10-3 and J usage is TRBJ2-5; no clear D gene. Germline V CDR1 and CDR2: ENHRY, SYGVKD. V lost 11 bases to trimming and J lost 5 bases, with 15 bases between them. CDR3 length equals 12 residues. CDR3 loop: CAASPSGETQYF. For the CDR3, the DNA is TGTGCCGCCTCGCCTAGTGGCGAGACCCAGTACTTC.

This clonotype was counted many times. Mismatch with germline at one junction end may stem from a read error. V gene TRBV3-1 combines with J gene TRBJ2-7, with D hard to call. The CDR3 is 11 amino acids. The germline gives CDR1 LGHDT, CDR2 YNNKEL (reference sequence). CDR3 in DNA: TGTGCCAGCAGCCGCTCCAACGAGCAGTACTTC. This encodes CASSRSNEQYF.

This clonotype was observed many times. The genes are TRBV20-1 and TRBJ2-7; D possibly corresponds to TRBD1 (5 bases). Trimming left V 3 bases short and J 3 bases short, with 18 bases between. The germline CDR1 and CDR2 sequences are DFQATT and SNEGSKA (reference sequence). The CDR3 length is 15 residues. The CDR3 region has the DNA TGCAGTGCTAGTCCGCCGAAGGGGAAGGTCTACGAGCAGTACTTC. Its protein product is CSASPPKGKVYEQYF.

This clonotype came up many times. The V and J genes are TRBV20-1 and TRBJ2-7; 12 bases map to TRBD2. The CDR3 loop spans 15 amino acids. J lost 3 bases, V lost 4 bases, and 7 bases had no gene match. CDR1 is DFQATT, CDR2 SNEGSKA, per germline (reference sequence). The DNA of the CDR3 is TGCAGTGCTACCCTAGCGGGAGGGAATATCTACGAGCAGTACTTC. Translating it yields CSATLAGGNIYEQYF.

Many counts were recorded for this clonotype. CDR3 residues: CASSLVTGLLETQYF. DNA for the CDR3: TGTGCCAGCAGCTTAGTTACAGGACTATTAGAGACCCAGTACTTC. The chain is built from TRBV7-2 and TRBJ2-5, with D perhaps matching TRBD2 (6 bases). The CDR3 sequence is 15 residues long. V lost 1 base, J lost 4 bases, and 13 bases lay in between. The germline V gene has CDR1 SGHTA and CDR2 FQGNSA.

This clonotype showed up just a few times. The gene calls are TRBV3-1 and TRBJ2-5; 10 nucleotides match TRBD2. This CDR3 has 17 residues. The V gene end was trimmed by 0 bases and the J gene end by 7 bases; junction bases not matched to a gene: 11. Germline CDR1 reads LGHDT; CDR2 reads YNNKEL (reference sequence). Here the CDR3 DNA reads TGTGCCAGCAGCCAAGATTTAGGAGCGGGGGGGCCCCGGACCCAGTACTTC. Translated: CASSQDLGAGGPRTQYF.

This clonotype has ten or more counts. The chain links TRBV6-1 to TRBJ2-5; D is perhaps TRBD2 (7 bases). Germline values: CDR1 MNHNS, CDR2 SASEGT. This CDR3 has 13 amino acids. V was shortened by 7 bases and J by 7 bases, with 16 bases between the two germline ends. The CDR3 region is CASTNGEGGTQYF. DNA for the CDR3: TGTGCCAGCACCAACGGGGAGGGGGGGACCCAGTACTTC.

There are many counts of this clonotype. The genes are TRBV2 and TRBJ1-5; the D is unclear. This CDR3 is built from 15 residues. Germline V gives CDR1 SNHLY, CDR2 FYNNEI. V lost 0 bases, J lost 2 bases, and 8 bases lay in between. The CDR3 DNA follows: TGTGCCAGCAGTGAAGCGCTGGGCGGCAATCAGCCCCAGCATTTT. It encodes CASSEALGGNQPQHF.

This sequence joins TRBV6-2 or TRBV6-3 and TRBJ2-1; 14 bases are a match to TRBD2. The J segment lost 10 bases and the V segment lost 6 bases, leaving 2 bases of the junction unmatched. Germline CDR1 and CDR2: MNHEY and SVGEGT. The CDR3 runs 13 residues. CDR3 sequence reads: CASRGTSGGEQFF. The CDR3 DNA follows: TGTGCCAGCAGGGGGACTAGCGGGGGCGAGCAGTTCTTC.